Presented here are 13 T cell receptor beta chains from one specimen sequenced in a study of shared clonotypes between healthy human individuals (TCRdb year 2020). Library prep was done by the immunoSEQ multiplex PCR assay. The immuneACCESS repertoire file appears here via TCRdb, limited to in-frame rearrangements. These files lack a portion of the clones; in checked studies, under half of the deficit traces to unresolved V genes, and the cause of the others is not known. The sample table contains over 850,000 clones; only one count was recorded for 70% to 80% of them. Roughly 0.62% of the sample lies in the top ten. Sequenced material: memory CD4+ T cells from PBMCs. The cell subset or site label corresponds to: CD45RA-negative fraction. The receptors shown here come from a man between 18 and 35 years old in good health. Some clones in this sample may be carry-over from other donors' samples.

This clone was recorded only once. The V and J genes are TRBV29-1 and TRBJ1-1, with D uncertain. V was cut by 2 bases and J by 6 bases, with 10 bases left in between. CDR3 length equals 12 residues. Germline CDR1 reads SQVTM; CDR2 reads ANQGSEA. The CDR3 region is CSVESNGAEAFF. As DNA, the CDR3 is TGCAGCGTTGAATCTAACGGCGCTGAAGCTTTCTTT. Filled out from reference TRBV29-1 and TRBJ1-1, the complete variable domain reads SAVISQKPSRDICQRGTSLTIQCQVDSQVTMMFWYRQQPGQSLTLIATANQGSEATYESGFVIDKFPISRPNLTFSTLTVSNMSPEDSSIYLCSVESNGAEAFFGQGTRLTVV.

In the case of this clone: One end of the junction does not line up with germline, which may come from a read error. The chain uses TRBV5-4 and TRBJ2-3; maybe TRBD2 (7 bases). The CDR3 is made up of 16 amino acids. From germline, CDR1 is SGHNT and CDR2 YYREEE (reference sequence). CDR3 DNA sequence: TGTGCCAGCACCTTGGGAGGGGGTTATAGCACAGATACGCAGTATTTT. Its protein product is CASTLGGGYSTDTQYF.

This rearrangement joins TRBV7-3 to TRBJ1-2; D is possibly TRBD1 (5 bases). The CDR3 spans 13 residues. The germline gives CDR1 SGHTA, CDR2 FQGTGA. V was cut by 5 bases and J by 4 bases, with 11 bases left in between. The CDR3 DNA reads as TGTGCCAGCAGCACAGACAGACTCTATGGCTACACCTTC. Translation: CASSTDRLYGYTF. The whole variable domain, filled in from reference TRBV7-3 and TRBJ1-2, reads GAGVSQTPSNKVTEKGKYVELRCDPISGHTALYWYRQSLGQGPEFLIYFQGTGAADDSGLPNDRFFAVRPEGSVSTLKIQRTERGDSAVYLCASSTDRLYGYTFGSGTRLTVV.

The chain carries TRBV5-1 and TRBJ2-5, with 10 bases aligning to TRBD2. J gave up 3 bases and V 0 bases, and 5 bases lay outside the gene matches. This CDR3 is built from 16 residues. Germline V gene lookup returns CDR1 SGHRS and CDR2 YFSETQ. The CDR3 region has the DNA TGCGCCAGCAGCTTGGGTCTAGCGGGAGAGGAAGAGACCCAGTACTTC. Translating gives CASSLGLAGEEETQYF.

This sequence joins TRBV28 and TRBJ1-4, with TRBD1 as a possible D gene (6 bases). Trimming removed 8 bases from V and 3 bases from J, with 16 bases in between. Germline CDR1 MDHEN, CDR2 SYDVKM. This CDR3 comprises 15 residues. CDR3 nucleotide sequence: TGTGCCAGCTTTGGGGGCGATGGTGCTAATGAAAAACTGTTTTTT. Residues: CASFGGDGANEKLFF.

The chain is built from TRBV15 and TRBJ2-5; D remains ambiguous. The CDR3 has 12 amino acids. CDR1 and CDR2 (germline): LNHNV, YYDKDF (reference sequence). Trimming took 9 bases from V and 4 from J, leaving 12 bases between them. The CDR3, as DNA: TGTGCCACTAAGACTCCCCTAGAGACCCAGTACTTC. Its protein is CATKTPLETQYF.

The chain carries TRBV28 and TRBJ2-3; tentatively, D is TRBD1 (5 bases). Germline V gene sequence: CDR1 MDHEN, CDR2 SYDVKM. V shed 1 base and J shed 4 bases, with 9 bases lying between them. This CDR3 has 14 amino acids. CDR3 nucleotides: TGTGCCAGCAGTTTATTTGGGGCGGCAGATACGCAGTATTTT. The encoded protein is CASSLFGAADTQYF.

The rearrangement links TRBV6-1 to TRBJ2-3, with 7 bases matching TRBD2. V shed 10 bases, J shed 2 bases, and the junction held 6 bases outside the gene matches. This CDR3 comprises 13 residues. Germline V CDR1 and CDR2: MNHNS, SASEGT. The CDR3 DNA reads TGTGCCACACACGGGGGGTTCACAGATACGCAGTATTTT. Protein sequence: CATHGGFTDTQYF.

The chain carries TRBV25-1 and TRBJ2-7; tentatively, D is TRBD2 (6 bases). Germline loops: CDR1 MGHDK, CDR2 SYGVNS. This CDR3 contains 12 residues. V was shortened by 6 bases and J by 3 bases, with 9 bases between the two germline ends. The CDR3 sequence is CASSRDFYEQYF. CDR3 DNA: TGTGCCAGCAGCCGGGACTTCTACGAGCAGTACTTC.

A single count supports this clone. The V call is TRBV7-2, the J call TRBJ1-2; TRBD1 agrees at 7 bases. The CDR3 loop spans 16 amino acids. Germline loops: CDR1 SGHTA, CDR2 FQGNSA. V lost 1 base to trimming and J lost 4 bases; unmatched junction nucleotides: 9. Here the CDR3 reads CASSLDRGRLFYGYTF. CDR3 DNA sequence: TGTGCCAGCAGCTTAGACAGGGGCCGTCTCTTCTATGGCTACACCTTC.

The chain uses TRBV7-2 and TRBJ2-7; 11 nucleotides match TRBD1. The germline V gene has CDR1 SGHTA and CDR2 FQGNSA. J was trimmed by 6 bases and V by 4 bases; bases with no gene match: 8. The CDR3 has 15 amino acids. CDR3: CASSSPRTGGIEQYF. CDR3 coding DNA: TGTGCCAGCAGCTCTCCCCGGACAGGGGGCATCGAGCAGTACTTC.

This clone was observed many times. The chain couples TRBV11-2 to TRBJ2-1, with 9 positions matching TRBD2. Trimming cost V 6 bases and J 12 bases; bases outside gene matches: 21. CDR1 is SGHAT and CDR2 is FQNNGV in the germline V gene. The CDR3 loop spans 17 amino acids. The CDR3: CASRSLRAGGPARGQFF. The CDR3 bases are TGTGCCAGCAGGTCCCTCAGGGCGGGAGGGCCAGCCCGGGGGCAGTTCTTC. Looking up the rest from reference TRBV11-2 and TRBJ2-1 gives the full variable domain: EAGVAQSPRYKIIEKRQSVAFWCNPISGHATLYWYQQILGQGPKLLIQFQNNGVVDDSQLPKDRFSAERLKGVDSTLKIQPAKLEDSAVYLCASRSLRAGGPARGQFFGPGTRLTVL.

This clone was seen many times. The J gene is TRBJ1-2, the V gene TRBV6-1; D might be TRBD1 (6 bases). The germline gives CDR1 MNHNS, CDR2 SASEGT. The CDR3 loop spans 15 amino acids. Deletions cut 6 bases from V and 0 bases from J, with 14 bases between. Written as DNA, the CDR3 is TGTGCCAGCAGGGACAGCTACATATCTAACTATGGCTACACCTTC. Translated, it gives CASRDSYISNYGYTF.